One T cell receptor beta chain is described in this entry. Treatment given: preoperative locoregional IRX-2 cytokine immunotherapy. These data come from a study of preoperative IRX-2 immunotherapy in early breast cancer. The CDR3 spans 16 residues. Trimming removed 4 bases at V and 0 bases at J, with 13 bases between. Using immunoSEQ multiplex PCR, the repertoire was profiled, and TCRdb retains in-frame clones only, with some absent. The data contain more than 30,000 clones, over 85% of them singletons. The J gene is TRBJ1-3, the V gene TRBV7-1; TRBD1 might be the D (6 bases). TRBV7-1 is designated an ORF whose function remains uncertain. This specimen consisted of tumor tissue, obtained after IRX-2 immunotherapy. This TCR derives from a human donor with breast cancer. The CDR3 is CASSLGVGASGNTIYF. The CDR3 nucleotides read TGTGCCAGCAGCTTAGGAGTGGGGGCCTCTGGAAACACCATATATTTT.